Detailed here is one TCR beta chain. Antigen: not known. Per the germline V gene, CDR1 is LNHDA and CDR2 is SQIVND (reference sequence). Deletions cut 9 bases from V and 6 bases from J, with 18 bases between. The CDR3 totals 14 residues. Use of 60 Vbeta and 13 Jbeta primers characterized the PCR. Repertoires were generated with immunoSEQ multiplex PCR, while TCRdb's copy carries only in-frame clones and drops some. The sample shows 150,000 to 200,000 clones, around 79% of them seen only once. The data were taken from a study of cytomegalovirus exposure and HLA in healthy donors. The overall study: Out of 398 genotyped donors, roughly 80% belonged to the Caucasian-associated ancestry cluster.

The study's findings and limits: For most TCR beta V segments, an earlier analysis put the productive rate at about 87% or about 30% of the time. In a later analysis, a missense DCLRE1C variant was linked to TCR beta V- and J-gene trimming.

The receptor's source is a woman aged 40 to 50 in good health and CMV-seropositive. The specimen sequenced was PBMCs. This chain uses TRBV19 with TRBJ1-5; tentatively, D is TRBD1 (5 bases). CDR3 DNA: TGTGCCAGCCATCGACGCAGGGAAGGTCAGCCCCAGCATTTT. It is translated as CASHRRREGQPQHF. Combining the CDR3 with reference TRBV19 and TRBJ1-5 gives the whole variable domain DGGITQSPKYLFRKEGQNVTLSCEQNLNHDAMYWYRQDPGQGLRLIYYSQIVNDFQKGDIAEGYSVSREKKESFPLTVTSAQKNPTAFYLCASHRRREGQPQHFGDGTRLSIL.